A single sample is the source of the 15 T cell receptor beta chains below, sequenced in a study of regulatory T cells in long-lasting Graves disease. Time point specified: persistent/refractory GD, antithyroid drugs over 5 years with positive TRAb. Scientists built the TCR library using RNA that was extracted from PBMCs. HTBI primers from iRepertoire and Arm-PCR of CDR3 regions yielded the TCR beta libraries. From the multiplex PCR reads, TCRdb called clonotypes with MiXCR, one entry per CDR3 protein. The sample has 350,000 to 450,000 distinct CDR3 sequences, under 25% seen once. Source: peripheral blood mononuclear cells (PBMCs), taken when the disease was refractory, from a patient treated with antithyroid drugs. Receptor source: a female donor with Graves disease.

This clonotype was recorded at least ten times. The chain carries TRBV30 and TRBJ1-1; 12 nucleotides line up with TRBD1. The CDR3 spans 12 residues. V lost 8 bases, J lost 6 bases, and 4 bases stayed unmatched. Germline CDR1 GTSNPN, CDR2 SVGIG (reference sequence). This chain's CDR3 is CAQGQGASEAFF. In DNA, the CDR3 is TGTGCCCAGGGACAGGGGGCTTCTGAAGCTTTCTTT. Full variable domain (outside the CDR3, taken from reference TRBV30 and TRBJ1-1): SQTIHQWPATLVQPVGSPLSLECTVEGTSNPNLYWYRQAAGRGLQLLFYSVGIGQISSEVPQNLSASRPQDRQFILSSKKLLLSDSGFYLCAQGQGASEAFFGQGTRLTVV.

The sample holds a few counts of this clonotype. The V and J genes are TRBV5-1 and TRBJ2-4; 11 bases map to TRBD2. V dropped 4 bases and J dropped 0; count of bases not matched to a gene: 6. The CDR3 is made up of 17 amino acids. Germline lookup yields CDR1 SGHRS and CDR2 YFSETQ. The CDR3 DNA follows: TGCGCCAGCAGCATGACTAGCGGGAACGGAGCCAAAAACATTCAGTACTTC. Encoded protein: CASSMTSGNGAKNIQYF. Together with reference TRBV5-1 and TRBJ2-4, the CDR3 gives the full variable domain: KAGVTQTPRYLIKTRGQQVTLSCSPISGHRSVSWYQQTPGQGLQFLFEYFSETQRNKGNFPGRFSGRQFSNSRSEMNVSTLELGDSALYLCASSMTSGNGAKNIQYFGAGTRLSVL.

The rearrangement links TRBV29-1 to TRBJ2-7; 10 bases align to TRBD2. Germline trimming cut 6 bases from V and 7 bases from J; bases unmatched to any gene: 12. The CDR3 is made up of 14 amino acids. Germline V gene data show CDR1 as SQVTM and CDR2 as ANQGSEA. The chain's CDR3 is CSVPGLAAPGEQYF. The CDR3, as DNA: TGCAGCGTGCCCGGACTAGCGGCCCCGGGGGAGCAGTACTTC.

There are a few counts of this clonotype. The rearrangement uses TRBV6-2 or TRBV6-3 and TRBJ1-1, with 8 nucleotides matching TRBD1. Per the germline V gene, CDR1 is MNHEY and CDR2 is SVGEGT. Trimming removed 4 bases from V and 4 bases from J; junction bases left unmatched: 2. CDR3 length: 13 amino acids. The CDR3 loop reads CASSFGTGTEAFF. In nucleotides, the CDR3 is TGTGCCAGCAGTTTCGGGACAGGCACTGAAGCTTTCTTT.

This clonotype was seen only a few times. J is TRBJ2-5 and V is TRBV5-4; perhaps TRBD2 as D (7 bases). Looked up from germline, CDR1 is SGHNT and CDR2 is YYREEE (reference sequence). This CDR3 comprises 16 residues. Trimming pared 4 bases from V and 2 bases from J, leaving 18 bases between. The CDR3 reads CASSGASGRGQETQYF. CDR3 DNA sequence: TGTGCCAGCAGCGGAGCTAGCGGTAGGGGGCAAGAGACCCAGTACTTC.

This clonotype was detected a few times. CDR3 DNA sequence: TGTGCCAGCGGCTTTGCCGCCCCCGGGACATCATACACCGGGGAGCTGTTTTTT. It specifies CASGFAAPGTSYTGELFF. This chain uses TRBV12-3 or TRBV12-4 with TRBJ2-2, with a tentative D call TRBD1 (6 bases). CDR3 size: 18 residues. The V gene lost 8 bases and the J gene lost 3 bases, with 25 bases spanning the gap.

The CDR3 DNA reads as TGTGCCATCAGAGGACTAGCGGGAGCGAACACCGGGGAGCTGTTTTTT. Translation gives CAIRGLAGANTGELFF. V gene TRBV10-3 combines with J gene TRBJ2-2; 13 bases are shared with TRBD2. This CDR3 is built from 16 residues. The trim removed 6 bases at V and 0 bases at J, leaving 1 base unmatched. Per germline, CDR1 ENHRY and CDR2 SYGVKD.

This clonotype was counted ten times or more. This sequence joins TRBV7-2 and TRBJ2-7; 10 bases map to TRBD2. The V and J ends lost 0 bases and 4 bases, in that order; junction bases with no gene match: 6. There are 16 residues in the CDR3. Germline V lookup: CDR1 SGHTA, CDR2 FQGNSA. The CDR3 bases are TGTGCCAGCAGCTTAGCCCTAGCGGGAGCCGGGTACGAGCAGTACTTC. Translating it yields CASSLALAGAGYEQYF.

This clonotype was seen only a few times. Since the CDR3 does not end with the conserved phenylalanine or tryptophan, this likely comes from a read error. The CDR3, as DNA: TGCGCCAGCCAAGAGCGGGCTAGCGGGGGGATCCAGACCCAGTACCTC. Translating gives CASQERASGGIQTQYL. V gene TRBV10-2 combines with J gene TRBJ2-5; 11 nucleotides line up with TRBD2. V lost 8 bases to trimming and J lost 6 bases; unmatched junction nucleotides: 14. The CDR3 consists of 16 residues. Germline assignment: CDR1 WSHSY and CDR2 SAAADI.

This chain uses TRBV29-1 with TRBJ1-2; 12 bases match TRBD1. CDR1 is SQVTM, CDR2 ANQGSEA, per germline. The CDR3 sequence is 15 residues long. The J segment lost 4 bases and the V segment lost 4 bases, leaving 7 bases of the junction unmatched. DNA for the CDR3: TGCAGCGTTGGGGGGACAGGGGGCGACTTCTATGGCTACACCTTC. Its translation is CSVGGTGGDFYGYTF.

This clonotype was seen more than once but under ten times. The CDR3 reads CASSQPGQTYEQYF. The CDR3 nucleotides read TGCGCCAGCAGCCAACCGGGACAGACCTACGAGCAGTACTTC. The chain employs TRBV4-1 and TRBJ2-7; 7 bases are a match to TRBD1. V shed 2 bases, J shed 2 bases, and the junction held 3 bases outside the gene matches. The CDR3 is 14 amino acids. Germline-derived CDR1 and CDR2 are MGHRA and YSYEKL.

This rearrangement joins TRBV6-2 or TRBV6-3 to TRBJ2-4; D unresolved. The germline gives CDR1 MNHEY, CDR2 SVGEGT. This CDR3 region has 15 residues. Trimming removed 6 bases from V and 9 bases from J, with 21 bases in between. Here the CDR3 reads CASSLSLSPWGIQYF. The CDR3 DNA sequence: TGTGCCAGCAGCCTTAGTCTGTCCCCCTGGGGCATTCAGTACTTC.

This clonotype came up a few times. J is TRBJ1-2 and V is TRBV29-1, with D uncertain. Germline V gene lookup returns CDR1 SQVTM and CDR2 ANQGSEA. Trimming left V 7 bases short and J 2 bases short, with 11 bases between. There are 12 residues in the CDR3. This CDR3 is CSAAIPNYGYTF. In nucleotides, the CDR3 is TGCAGCGCTGCCATTCCGAACTATGGCTACACCTTC.

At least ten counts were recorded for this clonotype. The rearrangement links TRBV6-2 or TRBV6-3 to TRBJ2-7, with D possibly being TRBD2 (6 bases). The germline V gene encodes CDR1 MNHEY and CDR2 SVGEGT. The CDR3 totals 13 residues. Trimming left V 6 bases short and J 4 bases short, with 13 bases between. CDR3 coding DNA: TGTGCCAGCAGCTATTTGCGGGATTACGAGCAGTACTTC. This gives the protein CASSYLRDYEQYF.

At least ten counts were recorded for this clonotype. The CDR3 region is CASSGLAGGKYF. Written as DNA, the CDR3 is TGTGCCAGCAGTGGACTAGCGGGAGGGAAGTACTTC. The chain has TRBV2 and TRBJ2-7, with TRBD2 matching over 14 bases. This CDR3 comprises 12 residues. The V gene end was trimmed by 4 bases and the J gene end by 11 bases; junction bases not matched to a gene: 1. Per the germline V gene, CDR1 is SNHLY and CDR2 is FYNNEI. The full variable domain, its missing parts supplied by reference TRBV2 and TRBJ2-7, is EPEVTQTPSHQVTQMGQEVILRCVPISNHLYFYWYRQILGQKVEFLVSFYNNEISEKSEIFDDQFSVERPDGSNFTLKIRSTKLEDSAMYFCASSGLAGGKYFGPGTRLTVT.